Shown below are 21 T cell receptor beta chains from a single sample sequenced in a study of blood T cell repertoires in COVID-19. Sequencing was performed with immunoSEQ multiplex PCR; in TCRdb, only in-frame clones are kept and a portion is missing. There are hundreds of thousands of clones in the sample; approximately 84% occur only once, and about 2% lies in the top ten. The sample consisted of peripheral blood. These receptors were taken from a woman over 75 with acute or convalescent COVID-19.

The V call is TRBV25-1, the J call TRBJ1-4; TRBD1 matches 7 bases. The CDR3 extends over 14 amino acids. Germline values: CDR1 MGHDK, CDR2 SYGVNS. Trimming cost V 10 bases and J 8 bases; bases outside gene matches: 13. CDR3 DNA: TGTGCCAACTACTTGACAGGGTCTGAAGAAAAACTGTTTTTT. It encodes CANYLTGSEEKLFF.

In DNA, the CDR3 is TGTGCCAGCAGTTACTCGTGGGCCGTTAACAATGAGCAGTTCTTC. Its protein is CASSYSWAVNNEQFF. The chain has TRBV6-5 and TRBJ2-1; D remains unclear. The germline V and J ends were trimmed by 0 bases and 5 bases, with 11 bases remaining between them. CDR3 length: 15 residues. Germline loops: CDR1 MNHEY, CDR2 SVGAGI.

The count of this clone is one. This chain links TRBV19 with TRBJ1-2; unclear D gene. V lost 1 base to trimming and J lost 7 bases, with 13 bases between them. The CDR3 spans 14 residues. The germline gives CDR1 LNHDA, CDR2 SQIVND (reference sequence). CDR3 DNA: TGTGCCAGTAGTATAGGAGCGTTTTACGGTGGCTACACCTTC. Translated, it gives CASSIGAFYGGYTF.

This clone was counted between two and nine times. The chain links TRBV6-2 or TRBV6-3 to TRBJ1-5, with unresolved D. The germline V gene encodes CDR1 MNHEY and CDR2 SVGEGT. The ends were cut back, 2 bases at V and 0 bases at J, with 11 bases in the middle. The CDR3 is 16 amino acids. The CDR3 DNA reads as TGTGCCAGCAGTTACCGAGCCGGGTCTAGCAATCAGCCCCAGCATTTT. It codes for CASSYRAGSSNQPQHF.

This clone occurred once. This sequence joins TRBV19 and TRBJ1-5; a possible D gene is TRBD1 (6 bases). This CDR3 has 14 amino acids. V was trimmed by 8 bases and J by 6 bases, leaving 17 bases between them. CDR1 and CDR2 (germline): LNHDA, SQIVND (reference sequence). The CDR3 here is CASQGGGGFQPQHF. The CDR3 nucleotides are TGTGCCAGTCAAGGGGGGGGAGGATTTCAGCCCCAGCATTTT.

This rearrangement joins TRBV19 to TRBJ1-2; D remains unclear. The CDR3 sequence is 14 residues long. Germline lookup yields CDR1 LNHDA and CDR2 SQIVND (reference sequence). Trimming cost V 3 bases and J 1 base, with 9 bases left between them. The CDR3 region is CASSIGQSNYGYTF. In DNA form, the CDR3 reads TGTGCCAGTAGTATTGGGCAAAGTAACTATGGCTACACCTTC.

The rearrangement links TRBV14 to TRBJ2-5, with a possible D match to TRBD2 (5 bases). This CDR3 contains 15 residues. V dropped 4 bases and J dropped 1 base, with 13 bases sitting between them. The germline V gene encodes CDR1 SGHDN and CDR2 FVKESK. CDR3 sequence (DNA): TGTGCCAGCAGCCTAGGACTGGCCTTCCAAGAGACCCAGTACTTC. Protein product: CASSLGLAFQETQYF.

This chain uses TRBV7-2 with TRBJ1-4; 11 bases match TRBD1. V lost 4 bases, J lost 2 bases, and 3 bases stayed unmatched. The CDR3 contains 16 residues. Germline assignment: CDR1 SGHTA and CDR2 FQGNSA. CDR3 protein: CASSWGQGGTNEKLFF. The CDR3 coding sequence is TGTGCCAGCAGCTGGGGACAGGGGGGGACTAATGAAAAACTGTTTTTT.

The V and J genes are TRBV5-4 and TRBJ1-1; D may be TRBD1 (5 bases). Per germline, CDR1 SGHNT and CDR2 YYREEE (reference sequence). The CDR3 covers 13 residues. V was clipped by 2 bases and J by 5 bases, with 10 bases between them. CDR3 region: CASSLDSRTEAFF. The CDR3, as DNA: TGTGCCAGCAGCTTAGACAGTAGGACTGAAGCTTTCTTT.

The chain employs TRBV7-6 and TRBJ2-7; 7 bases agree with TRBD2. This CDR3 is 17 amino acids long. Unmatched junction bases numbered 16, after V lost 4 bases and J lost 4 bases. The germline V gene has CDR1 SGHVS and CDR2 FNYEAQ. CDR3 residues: CASSSSFRIRGEYEQYF. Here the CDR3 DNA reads TGTGCCAGCAGCTCATCCTTCCGGATCCGGGGGGAATACGAGCAGTACTTC.

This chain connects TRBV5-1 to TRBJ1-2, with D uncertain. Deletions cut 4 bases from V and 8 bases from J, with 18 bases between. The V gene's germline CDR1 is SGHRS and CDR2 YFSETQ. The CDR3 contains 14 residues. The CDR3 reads CASSPGRPREGYTF. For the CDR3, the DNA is TGCGCCAGCAGCCCTGGGAGGCCCCGGGAGGGCTACACCTTC.

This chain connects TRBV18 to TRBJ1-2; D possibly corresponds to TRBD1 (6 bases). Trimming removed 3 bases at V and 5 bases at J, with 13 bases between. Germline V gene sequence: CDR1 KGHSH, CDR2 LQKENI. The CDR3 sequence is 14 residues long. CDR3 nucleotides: TGTGCCAGCTCACCCGGGACAATTTATTATGGCTACACCTTC. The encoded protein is CASSPGTIYYGYTF.

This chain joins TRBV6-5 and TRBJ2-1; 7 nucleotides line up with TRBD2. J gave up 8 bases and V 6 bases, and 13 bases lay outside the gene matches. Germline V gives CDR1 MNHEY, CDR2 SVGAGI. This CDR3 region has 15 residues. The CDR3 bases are TGTGCCAGCAGCGACGCGGGCGGGGGTATCTATGAGCAGTTCTTC. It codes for CASSDAGGGIYEQFF.

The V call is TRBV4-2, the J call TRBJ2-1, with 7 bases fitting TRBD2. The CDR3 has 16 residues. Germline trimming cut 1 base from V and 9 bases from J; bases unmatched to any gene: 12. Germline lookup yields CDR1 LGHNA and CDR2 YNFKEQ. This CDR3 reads CASSQVLREGHREQFF. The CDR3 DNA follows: TGTGCCAGCAGCCAAGTCTTAAGGGAGGGCCATCGTGAGCAGTTCTTC.

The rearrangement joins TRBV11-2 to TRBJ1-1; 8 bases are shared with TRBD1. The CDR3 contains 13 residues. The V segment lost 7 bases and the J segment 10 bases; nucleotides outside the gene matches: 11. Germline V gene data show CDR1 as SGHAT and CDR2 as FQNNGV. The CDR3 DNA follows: TGTGCCAGCATGCCTGGCAGGGGGCTTGCAGCTTTCTTT. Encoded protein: CASMPGRGLAAFF.

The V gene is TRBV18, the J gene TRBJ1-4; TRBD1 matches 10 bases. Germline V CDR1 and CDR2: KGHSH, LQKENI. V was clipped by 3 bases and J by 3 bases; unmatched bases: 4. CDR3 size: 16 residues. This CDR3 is CASSPGTGVANEKLFF. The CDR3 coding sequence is TGTGCCAGCTCACCGGGGACAGGGGTAGCTAATGAAAAACTGTTTTTT.

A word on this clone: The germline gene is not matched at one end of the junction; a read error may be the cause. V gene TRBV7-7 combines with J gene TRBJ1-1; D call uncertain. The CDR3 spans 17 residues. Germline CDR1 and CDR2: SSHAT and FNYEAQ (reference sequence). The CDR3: CASSSKTGYNENTEAFF. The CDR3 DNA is TGTGCTAGCAGCTCTAAGACGGGGTATAACGAGAACACTGAAGCTTTCTTT. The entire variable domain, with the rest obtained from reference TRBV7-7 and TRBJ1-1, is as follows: GAGVSQSPRYKVTKRGQDVTLRCDPISSHATLYWYQQALGQGPEFLTYFNYEAQPDKSGLPSDRFSAERPEGSISTLTIQRTEQRDSAMYRCASSSKTGYNENTEAFFGQGTRLTVV.

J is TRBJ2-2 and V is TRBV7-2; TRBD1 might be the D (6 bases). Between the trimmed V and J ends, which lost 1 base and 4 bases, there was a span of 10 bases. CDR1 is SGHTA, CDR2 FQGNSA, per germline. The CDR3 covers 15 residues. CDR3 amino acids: CASSLGTGITGELFF. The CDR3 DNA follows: TGTGCCAGCAGCTTAGGAACAGGGATCACCGGGGAGCTGTTTTTT.

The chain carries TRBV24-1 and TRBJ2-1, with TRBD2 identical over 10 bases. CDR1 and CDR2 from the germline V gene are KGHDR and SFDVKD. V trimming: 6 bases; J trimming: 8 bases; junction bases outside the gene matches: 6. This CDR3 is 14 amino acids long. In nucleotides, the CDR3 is TGTGCCACCAGTAGCGGGAGGGCCGTGGATGAGCAGTTCTTC. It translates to CATSSGRAVDEQFF.

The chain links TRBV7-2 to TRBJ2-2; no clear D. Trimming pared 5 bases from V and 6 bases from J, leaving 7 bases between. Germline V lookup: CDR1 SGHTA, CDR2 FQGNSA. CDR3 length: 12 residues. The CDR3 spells CASSPSAGELFF. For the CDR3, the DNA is TGTGCCAGCAGCCCCTCAGCCGGGGAGCTGTTTTTT.

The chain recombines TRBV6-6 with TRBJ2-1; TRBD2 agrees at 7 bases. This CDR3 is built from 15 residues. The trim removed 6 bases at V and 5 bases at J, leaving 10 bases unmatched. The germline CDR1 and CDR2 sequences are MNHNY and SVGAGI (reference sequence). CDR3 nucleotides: TGTGCCAGCAGCCTACGAGGGCTAGCGGACAATGAGCAGTTCTTC. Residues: CASSLRGLADNEQFF.